The entry below describes one TCR beta chain. Its antigen is undetermined. Other DNA sequences of this sample code for an identical CDR3. Several immunoSEQ plates received, in even portions, the genomic DNA of each subset. In the original analysis: ImmunoSEQ supplied junction-only sequences lacking quality scores, so filtering was different. TCRdb's copy holds only in-frame clones and misses some; the assay was immunoSEQ multiplex PCR. That table supplies the V and J calls and clone size; D and trimming were determined from the DNA. The sample lists about 800,000 clones; just over 95% were seen once. These data are taken from a study of shared clonotypes between healthy human individuals. The naive CD8 subset, CD45RO-negative cells positively selected for CCR7, excluded terminally differentiated effector memory CD45RA+ cells. Findings and caveats of the study: Even with large depth, rarefaction showed that sorted-subset sequencing was incomplete. Naive CD4 clonotype sharing across four donors was 4% to 5%.

Germline CDR1 reads MGHRA; CDR2 reads YSYEKL. CDR3 size: 13 residues. Trimming cost V 1 base and J 1 base, with 4 bases left between them. The sequenced material came from naive CD8+ T cells sorted from blood. The TCR comes from a man aged 30 to 45 in good health. The rearrangement uses TRBV4-1 and TRBJ1-1; D not certain. This CDR3 reads CASSQGGNTEAFF. CDR3 nucleotides: TGCGCCAGCAGCCAAGGGGGGAACACTGAAGCTTTCTTT.